Each of the 30 T cell receptor beta chains below was sequenced from the same sample in a study of preoperative IRX-2 immunotherapy in early breast cancer. Indicated treatment: preoperative locoregional IRX-2 cytokine immunotherapy. Repertoires were generated with immunoSEQ multiplex PCR, while TCRdb's copy carries only in-frame clones and drops some. This sample has 24,000 or so clones, with approximately 90% found just once. The input for sequencing was tumor tissue, taken after IRX-2 immunotherapy. Receptors were obtained from a human donor with breast cancer.

This chain connects TRBV5-4 to TRBJ2-7; maybe TRBD1 (6 bases). V lost 2 bases to trimming and J lost 3 bases, with 12 bases between them. This CDR3 has 14 residues. Per germline, CDR1 SGHNT and CDR2 YYREEE (reference sequence). For the CDR3, the DNA is TGTGCCAGCAGCTTATATAGAGGGGGCTACGAGCAGTACGTC. Protein: CASSLYRGGYEQYV.

Concerning this clone: A junction boundary mismatches the germline segment, possibly from a read error. The chain couples TRBV29-1 to TRBJ1-2; maybe TRBD1 (5 bases). The V gene's germline CDR1 is SQVTM and CDR2 ANQGSEA. The CDR3 extends over 13 amino acids. CDR3 sequence (DNA): TGCAGCGTTGAGGGGGACCGAGGTTATGACTACACCTTC. Translation: CSVEGDRGYDYTF.

This sequence joins TRBV2 and TRBJ1-1; D gene unclear. This CDR3 region has 13 residues. From germline, CDR1 is SNHLY and CDR2 FYNNEI. Trimming shortened V by 5 bases and J by 5 bases, and 12 bases separated the two germline ends. The chain's CDR3 is CASSWWRGTEAFF. CDR3 DNA sequence: TGTGCCAGCAGTTGGTGGAGAGGGACTGAAGCTTTCTTT.

The chain couples TRBV6-6 to TRBJ1-2; 8 nucleotides match TRBD1. The junction had 10 bases not matched to a gene; V was cut back by 5 bases and J by 8 bases. This CDR3 has 14 residues. Per the germline V gene, CDR1 is MNHNY and CDR2 is SVGAGI (reference sequence). CDR3 residues: CASSVDRGTGGYTF. The CDR3 nucleotides are TGTGCCAGCAGTGTTGACAGGGGAACGGGAGGCTACACCTTC.

The chain links TRBV27 to TRBJ2-2, with D possibly matching TRBD2 (7 bases). The length of the CDR3 is 14 residues. Germline values: CDR1 MNHEY, CDR2 SMNVEV (reference sequence). Trimming took off 6 bases at V and 5 bases at J, with 13 bases between the two ends. CDR3 sequence (DNA): TGTGCCAGCAGAGGGGGGGCGAGAACCGGGGAGCTGTTTTTT. Protein sequence: CASRGGARTGELFF.

V usage is TRBV5-1 and J usage is TRBJ2-1; 7 bases align to TRBD1. The J segment lost 5 bases and the V segment lost 3 bases, leaving 11 bases of the junction unmatched. The CDR3 is 16 amino acids. The V gene's germline CDR1 is SGHRS and CDR2 YFSETQ. The CDR3 reads CASSSLFLGTDNEQFF. The CDR3 nucleotides read TGCGCCAGCAGCTCCCTCTTTTTAGGGACAGACAATGAGCAGTTCTTC.

V usage is TRBV27 and J usage is TRBJ2-7, with D hard to call. CDR3 length equals 14 residues. The V gene lost 3 bases and the J gene lost 0 bases, with 9 bases spanning the gap. The germline CDR1 and CDR2 sequences are MNHEY and SMNVEV (reference sequence). The CDR3 is CASSFFRTSYEQYF. The CDR3 DNA reads TGTGCCAGCAGTTTTTTTAGGACCTCCTACGAGCAGTACTTC.

The chain couples TRBV11-3 to TRBJ1-6; D is uncertain. V gave up 5 bases and J gave up 7 bases, with 15 bases separating them. Germline-derived CDR1 and CDR2 are SGHNT and YENEEA. The CDR3 has 15 residues. The CDR3: CASSPPDGMNSPLHF. The CDR3 coding sequence is TGTGCCAGCAGCCCTCCTGACGGAATGAATTCACCCCTCCACTTT.

V and J are TRBV10-3 and TRBJ2-4; TRBD2 matches 9 bases. CDR3 length: 18 residues. Germline V gives CDR1 ENHRY, CDR2 SYGVKD. J gave up 5 bases and V 0 bases, and 11 bases lay outside the gene matches. The CDR3 protein is CAISESSSAGGTQNIQYF. The DNA of the CDR3 is TGTGCCATCAGTGAGTCAAGCAGTGCGGGGGGGACCCAAAACATTCAGTACTTC.

The chain carries TRBV4-2 and TRBJ2-6; D gene ambiguous. The CDR3 runs to 15 residues. Trimming removed 2 bases at V and 0 bases at J, with 5 bases between. The germline gives CDR1 LGHNA, CDR2 YNFKEQ. CDR3 sequence (DNA): TGTGCCAGCAGCCAATGGGGCTCTGGGGCCAACGTCCTGACTTTC. It translates to CASSQWGSGANVLTF.

This rearrangement joins TRBV11-3 to TRBJ1-1; the D gene is possibly TRBD1 (5 bases). Looked up from germline, CDR1 is SGHNT and CDR2 is YENEEA. The CDR3 spans 15 residues. The V and J ends lost 5 bases and 0 bases respectively, with 13 bases between them. CDR3 DNA sequence: TGTGCCAGCAGCCCCAGTAGGGGCTTGAACACTGAAGCTTTCTTT. Translation: CASSPSRGLNTEAFF.

The sample holds one count of this clone. The chain has TRBV6-6 and TRBJ2-7; D gene uncertain. The CDR3 sequence is 12 residues long. V lost 6 bases to trimming and J lost 2 bases, with 8 bases between them. CDR1 MNHNY and CDR2 SVGAGI come from the germline V gene (reference sequence). This chain's CDR3 is CASSDAAYEQYF. The CDR3 DNA follows: TGTGCCAGCAGCGACGCAGCCTACGAGCAGTACTTC.

The chain carries TRBV11-3 and TRBJ2-5, with TRBD2 matching 7 bases. The germline CDR1 and CDR2 sequences are SGHNT and YENEEA. Trimming at V came to 5 bases and at J to 2 bases, leaving 8 bases not matched to a gene. This CDR3 spans 15 amino acids. The CDR3 reads CASSPGRAAQETQYF. The CDR3 region has the DNA TGTGCCAGCAGCCCAGGGAGGGCAGCGCAAGAGACCCAGTACTTC.

The V call is TRBV4-2, the J call TRBJ2-1, with TRBD2 matching over 7 bases. Trimming cost V 6 bases and J 3 bases; bases outside gene matches: 11. CDR1 LGHNA and CDR2 YNFKEQ come from the germline V gene. This CDR3 contains 16 residues. The CDR3 here is CASRSAGDQLYNEQFF. CDR3 bases: TGTGCCAGCAGAAGCGCGGGGGACCAACTCTACAATGAGCAGTTCTTC.

The chain has TRBV5-1 and TRBJ2-6; no firm D call. Between the trimmed V and J ends, which lost 4 bases and 0 bases, there was a span of 11 bases. CDR3 length: 16 residues. Germline V gives CDR1 SGHRS, CDR2 YFSETQ. This CDR3 is CASSVDGYSGANVLTF. The CDR3 coding sequence is TGCGCCAGCAGCGTCGACGGTTACTCTGGGGCCAACGTCCTGACTTTC.

The chain recombines TRBV7-9 with TRBJ2-1, with 8 bases aligning to TRBD1. Germline CDR1 and CDR2: SEHNR and FQNEAQ (reference sequence). The CDR3 length is 15 residues. With 8 bases clipped from V and 3 bases from J, the junction kept 9 bases outside the gene matches. CDR3 amino acids: CASRSAGQGYNEQFF. CDR3 coding DNA: TGTGCCAGCCGGTCCGCCGGACAGGGCTACAATGAGCAGTTCTTC.

The chain uses TRBV28 and TRBJ1-3, with D hard to call. Trimming removed 8 bases from V and 4 bases from J, with 18 bases in between. Germline V gene lookup returns CDR1 MDHEN and CDR2 SYDVKM. The CDR3 has 15 amino acids. The CDR3 loop reads CASLQSGGSGNTIYF. As DNA, the CDR3 is TGTGCCAGCCTACAATCAGGTGGTTCAGGAAACACCATATATTTT. Combining the CDR3 with reference TRBV28 and TRBJ1-3 gives the whole variable domain DVKVTQSSRYLVKRTGEKVFLECVQDMDHENMFWYRQDPGLGLRLIYFSYDVKMKEKGDIPEGYSVSREKKERFSLILESASTNQTSMYLCASLQSGGSGNTIYFGEGSWLTVV.

This clone has just one count. The rearrangement joins TRBV14 to TRBJ2-1; no definite D call. The CDR3 length is 12 residues. The germline V gene encodes CDR1 SGHDN and CDR2 FVKESK. The germline V and J ends were trimmed by 1 base and 10 bases, with 8 bases remaining between them. The CDR3 nucleotides are TGTGCCAGCAGCCAAGGGTGGCCCGAGCAGTTCTTC. This translates into CASSQGWPEQFF.

This clone occurred once. This sequence joins TRBV7-8 and TRBJ2-5, with D perhaps given as TRBD1 or TRBD2 (6 bases each). From germline, CDR1 is SGHVS and CDR2 FQNEAQ. This CDR3 spans 15 amino acids. Trimming cost V 4 bases and J 0 bases, with 12 bases left between them. The CDR3 sequence: CASSSRGTNQETQYF. CDR3 DNA: TGTGCCAGCAGCTCCCGGGGGACAAACCAAGAGACCCAGTACTTC.

The chain carries TRBV11-2 and TRBJ1-3, with D tentatively TRBD1 (6 bases). The germline CDR1 and CDR2 sequences are SGHAT and FQNNGV. The CDR3 extends over 16 amino acids. V was clipped by 2 bases and J by 0 bases, with 11 bases between them. The CDR3 bases are TGTGCCAGCAGCTTATGGACAGTTTACTCTGGAAACACCATATATTTT. It codes for CASSLWTVYSGNTIYF.

This clone has only a few counts. The V gene is TRBV5-1, the J gene TRBJ1-2; D is possibly TRBD1 (5 bases). The CDR3 consists of 15 residues. The V gene lost 2 bases and the J gene lost 1 base, with 12 bases spanning the gap. From germline, CDR1 is SGHRS and CDR2 YFSETQ. The CDR3 region is CASSLLDTVNYGYTF. The CDR3 bases are TGCGCCAGCAGCTTACTGGACACCGTTAACTATGGCTACACCTTC.

This chain uses TRBV14 with TRBJ2-3; 8 positions agree with TRBD2. Germline loops: CDR1 SGHDN, CDR2 FVKESK. V trimming: 1 base; J trimming: 3 bases; junction bases outside the gene matches: 9. The CDR3 has 17 residues. CDR3 nucleotides: TGTGCCAGCAGCCAAGTTCAGCGGGGGACGCGAACAGATACGCAGTATTTT. It is translated as CASSQVQRGTRTDTQYF.

The rearrangement uses TRBV10-1 and TRBJ2-5; the D is unclear. The CDR3 is 15 residues long. Trimming took 3 bases from V and 5 from J, leaving 16 bases between them. Germline V gene data show CDR1 as WNHNN and CDR2 as SYGVQD (reference sequence). The CDR3 loop reads CASSDPGRPGETQYF. CDR3 DNA: TGCGCCAGCAGTGACCCCGGACGCCCCGGGGAGACCCAGTACTTC.

The chain employs TRBV5-1 and TRBJ2-7, with 7 bases identical to TRBD1. V shed 4 bases, J shed 1 base, and the junction held 8 bases outside the gene matches. Germline CDR1 is SGHRS and CDR2 is YFSETQ. The CDR3 has 15 amino acids. The CDR3 DNA reads TGCGCCAGCAGCATTGGGACAGCTTTATCCTACGAGCAGTACTTC. Protein sequence: CASSIGTALSYEQYF.

V is TRBV5-1 and J is TRBJ1-6, with a tentative D call TRBD1 (6 bases). The length of the CDR3 is 14 residues. CDR1 SGHRS and CDR2 YFSETQ come from the germline V gene. Deletions cut 0 bases from V and 8 bases from J, with 9 bases between. In DNA, the CDR3 is TGCGCCAGCAGCTTGGTACAGGGAGATTCACCCCTCCACTTT. Its protein is CASSLVQGDSPLHF.

The chain is built from TRBV5-1 and TRBJ2-1; D is possibly TRBD1 (6 bases). There are 14 residues in the CDR3. CDR1 SGHRS and CDR2 YFSETQ come from the germline V gene. Trimming pared 1 base from V and 6 bases from J, leaving 11 bases between. The CDR3 spells CASSLWARGNEQFF. The CDR3, as DNA: TGCGCCAGCAGCTTGTGGGCCAGGGGCAATGAGCAGTTCTTC.

V is TRBV28 and J is TRBJ1-2; D might be TRBD1 (5 bases). Germline CDR1 reads MDHEN; CDR2 reads SYDVKM. The CDR3 contains 11 residues. V was trimmed by 9 bases and J by 6 bases, leaving 11 bases between them. The CDR3 DNA reads TGTGCCAGTGAGGGGTTACATGGCTACACCTTC. Translation gives CASEGLHGYTF.

The chain carries TRBV9 and TRBJ2-5; D gene uncertain. The CDR3 is 13 amino acids. Germline-derived CDR1 and CDR2 are SGDLS and YYNGEE. Trimming removed 5 bases from V and 5 bases from J, with 13 bases in between. The CDR3 loop reads CASSPEFHETQYF. CDR3 nucleotide sequence: TGTGCCAGCAGTCCGGAGTTCCATGAGACCCAGTACTTC. Combining the CDR3 with reference TRBV9 and TRBJ2-5 gives the whole variable domain DSGVTQTPKHLITATGQRVTLRCSPRSGDLSVYWYQQSLDQGLQFLIQYYNGEERAKGNILERFSAQQFPDLHSELNLSSLELGDSALYFCASSPEFHETQYFGPGTRLLVL.

The rearrangement links TRBV29-1 to TRBJ2-5, with 9 nucleotides matching TRBD1. TRBJ2-7 matches the DNA end more closely, so the J call is doubtful. Germline-derived CDR1 and CDR2 are SQVTM and ANQGSEA. The CDR3 runs to 13 residues. The CDR3 loop is CSAGQGTIYEQYF. CDR3 nucleotides: TGCAGCGCAGGACAGGGGACTATTTACGAGCAGTACTTC.

The rearrangement joins TRBV20-1 to TRBJ2-3; D unclear. From germline, CDR1 is DFQATT and CDR2 SNEGSKA (reference sequence). V was cut by 6 bases and J by 6 bases, with 10 bases left in between. CDR3 size: 11 residues. DNA for the CDR3: TGCAGTGCGGCAACTTTGGATACGCAGTATTTT. It translates to CSAATLDTQYF.